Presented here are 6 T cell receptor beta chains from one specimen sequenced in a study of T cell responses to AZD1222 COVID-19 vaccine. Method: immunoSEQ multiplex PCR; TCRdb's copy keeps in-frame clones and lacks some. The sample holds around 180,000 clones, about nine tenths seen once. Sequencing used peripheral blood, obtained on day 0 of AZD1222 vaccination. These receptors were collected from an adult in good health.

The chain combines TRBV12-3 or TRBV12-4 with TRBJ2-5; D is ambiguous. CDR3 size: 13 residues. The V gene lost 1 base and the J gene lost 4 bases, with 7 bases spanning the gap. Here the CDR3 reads CASSLGGPETQYF. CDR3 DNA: TGTGCCAGCAGTTTAGGAGGCCCAGAGACCCAGTACTTC.

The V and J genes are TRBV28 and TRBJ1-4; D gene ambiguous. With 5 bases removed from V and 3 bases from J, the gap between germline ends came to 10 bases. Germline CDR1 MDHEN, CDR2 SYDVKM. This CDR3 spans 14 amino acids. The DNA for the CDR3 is TGTGCCAGCAGTCTCCAGGTAGCTAATGAAAAACTGTTTTTT. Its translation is CASSLQVANEKLFF.

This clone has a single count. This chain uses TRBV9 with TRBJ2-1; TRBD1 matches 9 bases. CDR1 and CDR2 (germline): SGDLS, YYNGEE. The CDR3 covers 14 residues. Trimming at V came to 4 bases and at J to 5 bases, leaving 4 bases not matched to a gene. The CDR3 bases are TGTGCCAGCAGCCGGGACAGGGTAAACAATGAGCAGTTCTTC. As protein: CASSRDRVNNEQFF.

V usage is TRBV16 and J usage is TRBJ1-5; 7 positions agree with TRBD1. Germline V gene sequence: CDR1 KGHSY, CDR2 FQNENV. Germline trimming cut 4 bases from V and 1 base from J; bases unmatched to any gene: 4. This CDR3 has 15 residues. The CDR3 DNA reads TGTGCCAGCAGCCGACAGGGAACGAGCAATCAGCCCCAGCATTTT. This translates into CASSRQGTSNQPQHF. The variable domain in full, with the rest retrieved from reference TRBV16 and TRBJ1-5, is GEEVAQTPKHLVRGEGQKAKLYCAPIKGHSYVFWYQQVLKNEFKFLISFQNENVFDETGMPKERFSAKCLPNSPCSLEIQATKLEDSAVYFCASSRQGTSNQPQHFGDGTRLSIL.

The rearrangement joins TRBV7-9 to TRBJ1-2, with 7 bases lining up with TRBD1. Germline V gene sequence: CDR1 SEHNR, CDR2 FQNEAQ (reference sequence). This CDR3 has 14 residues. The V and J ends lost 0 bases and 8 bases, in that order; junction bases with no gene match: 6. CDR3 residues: CASSLAANRGGYTF. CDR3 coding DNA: TGTGCCAGCAGCTTAGCTGCAAACAGGGGCGGCTACACCTTC.

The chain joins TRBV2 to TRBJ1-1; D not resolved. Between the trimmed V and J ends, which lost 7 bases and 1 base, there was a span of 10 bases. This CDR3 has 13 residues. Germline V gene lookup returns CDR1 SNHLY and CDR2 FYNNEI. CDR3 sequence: CASKLNRNTEAFF. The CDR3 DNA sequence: TGTGCCAGCAAACTAAACAGGAACACTGAAGCTTTCTTT.